The rows below give T cell receptor beta chains drawn from one sample of a study of vaccination and CD4 T cells after COVID-19. TCRdb called the PCR reads again in MiXCR, with one record for every CDR3 protein. The sample holds some 10,000 distinct CDR3 sequences, around 30% seen once. The antigens for these receptors are not known. Sequencing was performed on CD4+ T cells from blood, cultured in vitro. Source of these receptors: a human donor in good health. The conserved cysteine and the conserved F or W are not part of the CDR3 here.

v_gene: TRBV7-8; CDR3aa: ASSRNRPPRSQPQH
v_gene: TRBV6-1; CDR3aa: ASRGRGFNQPQH
v_gene: TRBV2; CDR3aa: ASSPDRTTYGYT
v_gene: TRBV4-2; CDR3aa: ASSQEPGVGEQY
v_gene: TRBV6-5; CDR3aa: ASSYARMGNFYGYT
v_gene: TRBV6-1; CDR3aa: ASRLAGGPPV
v_gene: TRBV7-9; CDR3aa: ASSLGTGTEAF
v_gene: TRBV5-1; CDR3aa: ASSQSLLLDRRYGYT
v_gene: TRBV28; CDR3aa: ASSLRNSNYGYT
v_gene: TRBV7-9; CDR3aa: ASSLEQGENSPLH
v_gene: TRBV7-3; CDR3aa: ASSLDGTGDTEAF
v_gene: TRBV7-9; CDR3aa: ASSPSIWENTEAF
v_gene: TRBV6-2/TRBV6-3; CDR3aa: ASTLRADNSPLH
v_gene: TRBV28; CDR3aa: ASPPGGLLRSMNTEAF
v_gene: TRBV5-6; CDR3aa: ASSSTENTEAF
v_gene: TRBV24-1; CDR3aa: ATKAWAHGGYT
v_gene: TRBV28; CDR3aa: ASSLAGGLRETQY
v_gene: TRBV7-3; CDR3aa: ASSFSGTSGLPTTDTQY
v_gene: TRBV20-1; CDR3aa: SARGLAGNYEQY
v_gene: TRBV7-6; CDR3aa: ASSLGQGNQPQH
v_gene: TRBV25-1; CDR3aa: ASSYGQSLNTEAF
v_gene: TRBV29-1; CDR3aa: SVGQGTDTQY
v_gene: TRBV27; CDR3aa: ASRGVGQGAYEQY
v_gene: TRBV6-2/TRBV6-3; CDR3aa: ASSRQGNSNQPQH
v_gene: TRBV7-6; CDR3aa: ASSSDRDQPQH
v_gene: TRBV7-2; CDR3aa: ASSSQAEQY
v_gene: TRBV20-1; CDR3aa: SAGQLTTDTQY
v_gene: TRBV9; CDR3aa: ASSVDAANQPQH
v_gene: TRBV6-4; CDR3aa: ASSEARASRANYGYT
v_gene: TRBV5-6; CDR3aa: ASSVGQQETQY
v_gene: TRBV20-1; CDR3aa: SARDLGQDFYEQY
v_gene: TRBV7-6; CDR3aa: ASSPRGLAIDNEQF
v_gene: TRBV6-2/TRBV6-3; CDR3aa: ASSLSGTGDSGEQY
v_gene: TRBV24-1; CDR3aa: ATSDLRGSINEQF
v_gene: TRBV10-3; CDR3aa: ATRDRGGPDQPQH
v_gene: TRBV24-1; CDR3aa: ATSSEGTDTQY
v_gene: TRBV20-1; CDR3aa: SATQTSFRGTQY
v_gene: TRBV12-3/TRBV12-4; CDR3aa: ASTLRGAGDQPQH
v_gene: TRBV20-1; CDR3aa: SARDSEGTVYNEQF
v_gene: TRBV10-3; CDR3aa: AIQLGQGAYNEQF
v_gene: TRBV7-9; CDR3aa: ASSLVTGTSNEQF
v_gene: TRBV6-1; CDR3aa: ASSEGSGGSGIYEQY
v_gene: TRBV7-3; CDR3aa: ASSLTLLGVGHTQY
v_gene: TRBV20-1; CDR3aa: SASAGTGKTEAF
v_gene: TRBV7-2; CDR3aa: ASRPQTYSGETQY
v_gene: TRBV28; CDR3aa: ASSRTLAGGLSYEQY
v_gene: TRBV7-9; CDR3aa: ASSFGLNTGELF
v_gene: TRBV12-3/TRBV12-4; CDR3aa: ASRRAGGLMNEQF
v_gene: TRBV9; CDR3aa: ASNLAGTVETQY
v_gene: TRBV27; CDR3aa: ASSSLREGFREQH
v_gene: TRBV10-3; CDR3aa: AIRPREGQETQY
v_gene: TRBV5-1; CDR3aa: ASSSVRSSSYEQY
v_gene: TRBV10-3; CDR3aa: AIQGGTGREQY
v_gene: TRBV27; CDR3aa: ASSPTRHRVVDSYEQY
v_gene: TRBV20-1; CDR3aa: SARKIDRDGNEQF
v_gene: TRBV20-1; CDR3aa: SASGTPSYNEQF
v_gene: TRBV21-1; CDR3aa: ASSKPGEAGELF
v_gene: TRBV20-1; CDR3aa: SARRFADTQY
v_gene: TRBV10-3; CDR3aa: AISDSTNQPQH